This T cell receptor (beta chain) was found in a study of CXCR3-negative and CXCR3-positive naive CD8 T cells (dated by TCRdb to the late 2010s). For context, the study as a whole: In total, around 140 million TRB reads were obtained, or roughly 1.5 +/- 0.3 million reads per library. Data from ten to twelve donors, pooled across two independent experiments, went into the diversity and physicochemical repertoire analyses. The TRBV-TRBJ cluster analysis covered naive subsets from a handful of donors and memory cells from 3 donors.

The instrument was a NextSeq 550. The Human TCR Profiling Kit (MiLaboratory) was used to make UMI-labeled 5' RACE TRB cDNA libraries. cDNA synthesis used the entire amount of extracted RNA, and PCR amplification then used the entire amount of cDNA produced. The libraries were made side by side, with each library going through the same number of PCR cycles. As for how the authors treated the data: About 50,000 +/- 9,200 unique UMI-labeled TRB cDNA molecules per library were extracted with MIGEC and MiXCR, with at least two reads per UMI required. On average, each library contained 40,000 +/- 10,000 functional in-frame TRB CDR3 nucleotide clonotypes without stop codons. Diversity metrics, including normalized Shannon-Wiener and Chao1, were computed in VDJtools after downsampling to 5000 UMI-labeled TRB molecules per sample. For the central five CDR3 residues, VDJtools calculated physicochemical properties weighted by clonotype size, namely interaction energy, strength, volume and Kidera factor 4. TCRdb reprocessed the public reads and reports one entry per CDR3 protein sequence, without DNA. Here the V and J calls rest on TCRdb's processing, not on the authors' analysis. The sample's own table lists 60,000 or so distinct CDR3 sequences. Less than 25% of the sample is in the top ten clones.

As concerns this clonotype: The antigen it recognizes is unknown.

The germline V gene provides CDR1 MDHEN and CDR2 SYDVKM. The CDR3, cysteine through phenylalanine, is 17 amino acids long. The record lacks a DNA sequence. Study-level results and caveats: Surface CD5, linked to self-reactivity in mice, was comparable between naive subsets; TCR interaction strength was therefore also inferred from TRB CDR3 physicochemical properties. Naive CXCR3-negative and CXCR3-positive cells from the same donor showed similar TRBV-TRBJ usage, whereas memory cells showed distinct patterns. Comparably high repertoire diversity was found in both naive subsets, whereas much lower repertoire diversity was found in memory CD8+ T cells. Freshly isolated PBMCs were used for most assays because CXCR3 expression partially decreased after cryopreservation.

Each CD8+ T cell subset was flow-sorted in triplicate, with roughly 310,000 cells per subset placed directly into RLT lysis buffer. Using standard density gradient centrifugation, peripheral blood mononuclear cells were isolated from buffy coats. An RNeasy Mini Kit was used to extract total RNA from the sorted cells. The V gene is TRBV28 and the J gene is TRBJ2-7; there is no DNA to check the TCRdb D call of TRBD2. The receptor comes from a human donor in good health. Some clones in this sample may be carry-over from other donors' samples. Sequencing input: memory CD8+ T cells from blood. The cell subset or site label, read with the paper, signifies: conventional CD8+ memory T cells (TMEM), sorted as controls. CDR3 region: CASSPLTSHTSWAEQYF.